These 16 T cell receptor beta chains were all obtained from the same sample, sequenced in a study of OX40 agonist ivuxolimab in advanced cancers. Only in-frame clones appear in the TCRdb table, and some are missing; sequencing was by immunoSEQ multiplex PCR. Of about 60,000 clones listed, over 85% are singletons. The starting material was CD4+ or CD8+ T cells sorted from blood, obtained in a trial of the OX40 agonist ivuxolimab. All receptors derive from an adult with an advanced solid tumor such as melanoma, head and neck, liver or kidney cancer.

This clone was seen once. V gene TRBV29-1 combines with J gene TRBJ2-6; TRBD1 agrees at 7 bases. V shed 5 bases and J 2 bases; nucleotides not matched to a gene: 6. Germline V gene data show CDR1 as SQVTM and CDR2 as ANQGSEA. The CDR3 is 15 residues long. Written as DNA, the CDR3 is TGCAGCGTTACTTTACAGGGGACTGGGGCCAACGTCCTGACTTTC. Amino acids: CSVTLQGTGANVLTF. The complete variable domain, with remaining parts taken from reference TRBV29-1 and TRBJ2-6, reads SAVISQKPSRDICQRGTSLTIQCQVDSQVTMMFWYRQQPGQSLTLIATANQGSEATYESGFVIDKFPISRPNLTFSTLTVSNMSPEDSSIYLCSVTLQGTGANVLTFGAGSRLTVL.

The chain couples TRBV6-5 to TRBJ2-7; 7 nucleotides agree with TRBD1. Germline values: CDR1 MNHEY, CDR2 SVGAGI. J lost 7 bases, V lost 7 bases, and 13 bases had no gene match. The CDR3 contains 14 residues. The CDR3 DNA reads as TGTGCCAGCAAGAGTTTTGAGGGGGCGTATGAGCAGTACTTC. Translation: CASKSFEGAYEQYF.

The rearrangement uses TRBV5-1 and TRBJ2-7; weak D call: TRBD1 (8 bases). Germline CDR1 SGHRS, CDR2 YFSETQ. V lost 2 bases and J lost 4, with 16 bases in between. CDR3 size: 15 residues. The CDR3 loop reads CASSLGQGLSYEQYF. The CDR3 region has the DNA TGCGCCAGCAGCTTAGGACAGGGACTAAGTTACGAGCAGTACTTC. The full variable domain, with the rest looked up from reference TRBV5-1 and TRBJ2-7, is KAGVTQTPRYLIKTRGQQVTLSCSPISGHRSVSWYQQTPGQGLQFLFEYFSETQRNKGNFPGRFSGRQFSNSRSEMNVSTLELGDSALYLCASSLGQGLSYEQYFGPGTRLTVT.

The chain links TRBV7-9 to TRBJ2-7; TRBD1 matches 10 bases. Germline loops: CDR1 SEHNR, CDR2 FQNEAQ (reference sequence). The CDR3 spans 15 residues. Trimming cost V 4 bases and J 3 bases; bases outside gene matches: 6. CDR3 sequence reads: CASSSPTGGGYEQYF. CDR3 DNA sequence: TGTGCCAGCAGCTCGCCGACAGGGGGCGGCTACGAGCAGTACTTC.

The chain combines TRBV28 with TRBJ1-1; D is ambiguous. Germline V gene sequence: CDR1 MDHEN, CDR2 SYDVKM. Trimming left V 5 bases short and J 0 bases short, with 7 bases between. This CDR3 has 13 amino acids. The CDR3 protein is CASSLPMNTEAFF. CDR3 in DNA: TGTGCCAGCAGTCTCCCGATGAACACTGAAGCTTTCTTT.

This chain links TRBV29-1 with TRBJ2-1, with D unresolved. The CDR3 length is 13 residues. CDR1 is SQVTM and CDR2 is ANQGSEA in the germline V gene. V lost 7 bases and J lost 5, with 15 bases in between. DNA for the CDR3: TGCAGCGCCCCCGAGACAAGAAACAATGAGCAGTTCTTC. It specifies CSAPETRNNEQFF.

V usage is TRBV9 and J usage is TRBJ2-1; TRBD1 might be the D (6 bases). Germline CDR1 is SGDLS and CDR2 is YYNGEE. Trimming pared 2 bases from V and 1 base from J, leaving 7 bases between. The CDR3 spans 14 residues. The CDR3 loop reads CASSVQGSYNEQFF. The DNA for the CDR3 is TGTGCCAGCAGCGTTCAGGGGTCCTACAATGAGCAGTTCTTC.

The CDR3 spells CASYGQERYEQYF. The CDR3 region has the DNA TGTGCCAGCTATGGACAGGAGCGATACGAGCAGTACTTC. The V gene is TRBV2, the J gene TRBJ2-7; 7 bases map to TRBD1. The CDR3 is 13 residues long. Unmatched junction bases numbered 8, after V lost 8 bases and J lost 4 bases. Germline values: CDR1 SNHLY, CDR2 FYNNEI.

This clone appeared once. The chain recombines TRBV19 with TRBJ2-7; 10 nucleotides align to TRBD2. V was pared by 5 bases and J by 2 bases, with 6 bases of the junction left unmatched. Germline V lookup: CDR1 LNHDA, CDR2 SQIVND (reference sequence). The CDR3 spans 15 residues. DNA for the CDR3: TGTGCCAGTAGTGGATGGACTAGCGGAACCTACGAGCAGTACTTC. Its translation: CASSGWTSGTYEQYF.

The V and J genes are TRBV4-3 and TRBJ2-7, with TRBD2 identical over 8 bases. The CDR3 spans 15 residues. The V gene end was trimmed by 1 base and the J gene end by 3 bases; junction bases not matched to a gene: 5. Germline CDR1 and CDR2: LGHNA and YSLEER. The CDR3 bases are TGCGCCAGCAGCCAAGGGAGCGGGAGATACTACGAGCAGTACTTC. Its translation: CASSQGSGRYYEQYF.

The chain is built from TRBV25-1 and TRBJ2-1; 7 bases are a match to TRBD2. From germline, CDR1 is MGHDK and CDR2 SYGVNS. The CDR3 loop spans 15 amino acids. V shed 1 base, J shed 4 bases, and the junction held 4 bases outside the gene matches. The CDR3 reads CASSEWGGGYNEQFF. As DNA, the CDR3 is TGTGCCAGCAGTGAATGGGGCGGGGGATACAATGAGCAGTTCTTC.

CDR3 residues: CASSLEPSYEQYF. The CDR3 nucleotides are TGTGCCAGCAGCTTAGAACCCTCCTACGAGCAGTACTTC. The chain joins TRBV11-3 to TRBJ2-7, with unresolved D. This CDR3 is 13 amino acids long. V lost 0 bases and J lost 0, with 3 bases in between. Germline V gene data show CDR1 as SGHNT and CDR2 as YENEEA.

V gene TRBV27 combines with J gene TRBJ2-1, with D perhaps matching TRBD2 (5 bases). Trimming left V 6 bases short and J 10 bases short, with 22 bases between. The CDR3 covers 15 residues. The germline CDR1 and CDR2 sequences are MNHEY and SMNVEV (reference sequence). The CDR3, as DNA: TGTGCCAGCAGCCCCGGGGTCAGTCCTTTTTCGGAGCAGTTCTTC. This codes for CASSPGVSPFSEQFF.

This clone came up a few times. The genes are TRBV25-1 and TRBJ1-1; D unresolved. This CDR3 has 16 amino acids. In germline, CDR1 is MGHDK, CDR2 SYGVNS. V was cut by 1 base and J by 4 bases, with 16 bases left in between. The CDR3 loop reads CASSELGIVDGTEAFF. The CDR3, as DNA: TGTGCCAGCAGTGAATTAGGTATCGTGGATGGCACTGAAGCTTTCTTT.

The chain is built from TRBV19 and TRBJ1-2; D unclear. The V end lost 3 bases, the J end lost 6 bases, and 11 bases lay between the germline ends. There are 13 residues in the CDR3. Looked up from germline, CDR1 is LNHDA and CDR2 is SQIVND (reference sequence). CDR3 protein: CASSMLTVNGYTF. CDR3 bases: TGTGCCAGTAGTATGTTGACGGTGAATGGCTACACCTTC.

This clone has only one observation. The chain joins TRBV11-2 to TRBJ2-3, with 10 bases lining up with TRBD2. The CDR3 spans 19 residues. J lost 3 bases, V lost 7 bases, and 19 bases had no gene match. CDR1 SGHAT and CDR2 FQNNGV come from the germline V gene. The CDR3 loop reads CASTVATGWASGRTDTQYF. The CDR3 DNA follows: TGTGCCAGCACCGTCGCGACAGGGTGGGCTAGCGGGAGAACAGATACGCAGTATTTT.